A single sample is the source of the 9 T cell receptor gamma chains below, sequenced in a study of gamma-delta T cells after stem cell transplantation. TCRdb re-processed the RT-PCR reads using CATT. The sample has just over 800 gamma-chain clones; around 6% are singletons. The sample comprised gamma-delta T cells. The receptors were gathered from a human donor. It is not recorded whose cells these are; they may come from a transplant donor.

This clone has just a few counts. This CDR3 is CALWEVLGNALGKKIKVF. The CDR3 DNA reads TGTGCCTTGTGGGAGGTGTTGGGGAACGCGTTGGGCAAAAAAATCAAGGTATTT. The J gene is TRGJP, the V gene TRGV9. Germline V CDR1 and CDR2: GITISATS, ISYDGTV (reference sequence). With V trimmed by 0 bases and J by 9 bases, 11 bases remained unmatched. The CDR3 runs 18 residues.

In regard to this clone: Given a far larger clone just one base away, this is likely a sequencing read error. The same CDR3 arises from other DNA sequences in this sample as well. This sequence joins TRGV9 and TRGJP. The CDR3 runs 17 residues. CDR1 and CDR2 from the germline V gene are GITISATS and ISYDGTV (reference sequence). CDR3 region: CALWEELQELGKKIKVF. The CDR3 region has the DNA TGTGCCTTATGGGAGGAACTTCAAGAGTTGGGCAAAAAAATCAAGGTATTT.

This clone is judged medium-sized. The CDR3 coding sequence is TGTGCCTTGTGGGAGGATCATTCACAAGAGTTGGGCAAAAAAATCAAGGTATTT. Its protein product is CALWEDHSQELGKKIKVF. V usage is TRGV9 and J usage is TRGJP. Germline values: CDR1 GITISATS, CDR2 ISYDGTV (reference sequence). V lost 2 bases and J lost 4; bases outside the gene matches: 8. The length of the CDR3 is 18 residues.

About this clone: One base separates it from a far larger clone, so it is likely a read error. The sample carries other DNA sequences with the same CDR3. The chain combines TRGV9 with TRGJP. This CDR3 is 17 amino acids long. Germline lookup yields CDR1 GITISATS and CDR2 ISYDGTV (reference sequence). This chain's CDR3 is CALWEVHEELGKKIKVF. The DNA for the CDR3 is TGTGCTTTGTGGGAGGTGCATGAAGAGTTGGGCAAAAAAATCAAGGTATTT.

The chain has TRGV9 and TRGJP. The trim removed 3 bases at V and 4 bases at J, leaving 6 bases unmatched. CDR1 GITISATS and CDR2 ISYDGTV come from the germline V gene (reference sequence). The CDR3 consists of 17 residues. The CDR3 spells CALWEPLQELGKKIKVF. The CDR3, as DNA: TGTGCCTTGTGGGAGCCGCTCCAAGAGTTGGGCAAAAAAATCAAGGTATTT.

By sample share, this clone is large (0.1 to 1%). A far larger clone is one nucleotide away, so this likely arose from a read error. The sample contains more than one DNA sequence encoding this CDR3. V and J are TRGV9 and TRGJP. Germline V gene data show CDR1 as GITISATS and CDR2 as ISYDGTV (reference sequence). Losses at the gene ends were 0 bases for V and 6 bases for J; bases not matched to a gene: 2. The CDR3 totals 16 residues. CDR3 residues: CALWEVRELGKKIKVF. The CDR3 nucleotides read TGTGCCTTGTGGGAGGTGCGAGAGTTGGGCAAAAAAATCAAGGTATTT.

This clone is large within its sample. Written as DNA, the CDR3 is TGTGCCACCTGGGACGGGCCTGTTTATTATTATAAGAAACTCTTT. Protein product: CATWDGPVYYYKKLF. The V gene is TRGV2, the J gene TRGJ1 or TRGJ2. Germline V lookup: CDR1 EGSNGY, CDR2 YDSYNSKV. This CDR3 is built from 15 residues. Germline trimming cut 0 bases from V and 2 bases from J; bases unmatched to any gene: 7.

A word on this clone: This may stem from a read error, because a much larger clone lies one nucleotide away. This chain uses TRGV9 with TRGJP. This CDR3 contains 20 residues. V gave up 8 bases and J gave up 4 bases; unmatched junction bases: 20. CDR1 GITISATS and CDR2 ISYDGTV come from the germline V gene (reference sequence). Here the CDR3 reads CALLGTKRSHQELGKKIKVF. The CDR3 DNA is TGTGCCTTGTTGGGCACCAAAAGATCCCACCAAGAGTTGGGCAAAAAAATCAAGGTATTT.

This clone is medium-sized (0.01 to 0.1%). This sample also contains other DNA sequences that code for the same CDR3. CDR3 nucleotides: TGTGCCTTGTGGGAGGTTCAGCAAGAGTTGGGCAAAAAAATCAAGGTATTT. Residues: CALWEVQQELGKKIKVF. This rearrangement joins TRGV9 to TRGJP. J was trimmed by 3 bases and V by 1 base; bases with no gene match: 3. The germline gives CDR1 GITISATS, CDR2 ISYDGTV (reference sequence). The CDR3 length is 17 residues.